The rows below give T cell receptor beta chains drawn from one sample of a study of blood T cell repertoires in COVID-19. Generated by immunoSEQ multiplex PCR, the TCRdb table keeps only in-frame clones and is missing some. Among around 190,000 clones, about nine tenths were seen once, and the ten largest hold 1.1%. Sequences were obtained from peripheral blood. The receptors derive from a man aged 25 to 45 with acute or convalescent COVID-19. Each CDR3 is given with its conserved first and last residue. D genes are given only for firm matches. Size is stated for part of the rows, as once, few or many counts, or as a class when the clone is expanded.

TRBV13	TRBD1	-	TRBJ2-3	CASSLGDRGTDTQYF	TGTGCCAGCAGCTTAGGGGACAGGGGCACAGATACGCAGTATTTT
TRBV28	TRBD2	-	TRBJ2-7	CASSFPSGSSYEQYF	TGTGCCAGCAGTTTCCCCAGCGGGAGCAGCTACGAGCAGTACTTC
TRBV4-1	-	-	TRBJ1-5	CASSQATGTAQPQHF	TGCGCCAGCAGCCAAGCTACAGGGACGGCACAGCCCCAGCATTTT
TRBV14	TRBD1	-	TRBJ2-1	CASSKRQGGYNEQFF	TGTGCCAGCAGCAAACGACAGGGGGGCTACAATGAGCAGTTCTTC
TRBV11-2	-	-	TRBJ1-6	CASSSLITDRSSYNSPLHF	TGTGCCAGCAGCTCCCTAATAACAGACAGGAGCTCCTATAATTCACCCCTCCACTTT
TRBV7-9	-	-	TRBJ1-2	CASSLAGDYGYTF	TGTGCCAGCAGCTTGGCAGGGGACTATGGCTACACCTTC
TRBV5-1	-	-	TRBJ1-2	CASSFLPGSFYGYTF	TGCGCCAGCAGCTTTTTACCGGGATCCTTCTATGGCTACACCTTC
TRBV7-2	TRBD2	-	TRBJ2-7	CASSGGSGRAHEQYF	TGTGCCAGCAGCGGGGGGAGCGGGAGGGCCCACGAGCAGTACTTC
TRBV7-9	TRBD1	once	TRBJ1-1	CASSLLPGQGNTEAFF	TGTGCCAGCAGCCTTCTCCCCGGACAGGGAAACACTGAAGCTTTCTTT
TRBV28	-	-	TRBJ2-3	CASSSPRGFPDTQYF	TGTGCCAGCAGCTCCCCTCGGGGGTTCCCAGATACGCAGTATTTT
TRBV11-2	TRBD1	-	TRBJ2-1	CASSPRDSRDNEQFF	TGTGCCAGCAGCCCACGGGACAGCCGTGACAATGAGCAGTTCTTC
TRBV14	TRBD2	-	TRBJ2-5	CASSRSGGRLRETQYF	TGTGCCAGCAGCCGTAGCGGGGGTAGGCTTAGAGAGACCCAGTACTTC
TRBV7-2	TRBD2	-	TRBJ2-2	CASSTRTSGRTGELFF	TGTGCCAGCAGCACACGGACTAGCGGGAGGACCGGGGAGCTGTTTTTT
TRBV5-1	TRBD2	-	TRBJ2-1	CASSLAGTRGSYNEQFF	TGCGCCAGCAGCTTGGCCGGGACTAGGGGGTCCTACAATGAGCAGTTCTTC
TRBV28	TRBD1	-	TRBJ1-6	CASSLDRGSNSPLHF	TGTGCCAGCAGTTTAGACAGGGGGTCGAATTCACCCCTCCACTTT
TRBV2	-	many	TRBJ2-7	CASKRQGIGEQYF	TGTGCCAGCAAACGGCAGGGAATAGGCGAGCAGTACTTC
TRBV2	-	-	TRBJ2-5	CASSPWGRETQYF	TGTGCCAGCAGTCCCTGGGGGCGAGAGACCCAGTACTTC
TRBV23-1	-	-	TRBJ1-1	CARIQVKAFF	TGCGCCCGAATTCAGGTAAAAGCTTTCTTT
TRBV3-1/TRBV3-2	TRBD1	-	TRBJ1-3	CASSLGTGSGNTIYF	TGTGCCAGCAGCCTTGGGACAGGGTCTGGAAACACCATATATTTT
TRBV25-1	-	few	TRBJ1-2	CASSEIGSHAIAGYTF	TGTGCCAGCAGTGAAATCGGGTCACACGCAATAGCGGGCTACACCTTC
TRBV29-1	-	-	TRBJ2-1	CSSEVGLSYNEQFF	TGCAGCTCAGAGGTCGGCTTATCCTACAATGAGCAGTTCTTC
TRBV18	TRBD1	-	TRBJ2-5	CASSPRTGNRETQYF	TGTGCCAGCTCACCCCGGACAGGGAATCGGGAGACCCAGTACTTC
TRBV14	TRBD2	-	TRBJ2-7	CASSQVGLAFYEQYF	TGTGCCAGCAGCCAAGTGGGACTAGCATTCTACGAGCAGTACTTC
TRBV3-1/TRBV3-2	-	-	TRBJ2-7	CASSHKGLLISYEQYF	TGTGCCAGCAGCCATAAGGGACTGTTGATCTCCTACGAGCAGTACTTC
TRBV5-1	TRBD2	-	TRBJ2-7	CASSSSGTSGTYEQYF	TGCGCCAGCAGCTCTTCCGGGACTAGCGGAACCTACGAGCAGTACTTC
TRBV3-1/TRBV3-2	TRBD1	-	TRBJ1-3	CASSQAVRGPGNTIYF	TGTGCCAGCAGCCAAGCGGTCAGGGGGCCAGGAAACACCATATATTTT
TRBV18	TRBD2	-	TRBJ2-7	CASSPPLAGGRTYEQYF	TGTGCCAGCTCACCACCGCTAGCGGGAGGTCGAACATACGAGCAGTACTTC
TRBV7-8	-	-	TRBJ2-3	CASSIKVTSTTDTQYF	TGTGCCAGCAGCATAAAGGTGACTAGTACCACAGATACGCAGTATTTT
TRBV5-1	TRBD1	-	TRBJ1-4	CASREGASNEKLFF	TGCGCCAGCAGAGAGGGGGCGTCTAATGAAAAACTGTTTTTT
TRBV6-4	-	-	TRBJ1-5	CASSVFHNSNQPQHF	TGTGCCAGCAGTGTGTTCCACAATAGCAATCAGCCCCAGCATTTT
TRBV9	-	-	TRBJ2-5	CASSVGPGLETQYF	TGTGCCAGCAGCGTAGGTCCAGGGTTAGAGACCCAGTACTTC
TRBV3-1/TRBV3-2	TRBD1	-	TRBJ1-1	CASSQGTGYTEAFF	TGTGCCAGCAGCCAAGGGACAGGGTACACTGAAGCTTTCTTT
TRBV28	TRBD1	-	TRBJ2-7	CASTLGGTGNYEQYF	TGTGCCAGCACCCTCGGCGGGACAGGGAACTACGAGCAGTACTTC
TRBV6-5	-	-	TRBJ1-2	CASSYSSNGDYGYTF	TGTGCCAGCAGTTACAGCTCGAACGGGGACTATGGCTACACCTTC
TRBV9	TRBD1	-	TRBJ2-5	CASSGRQGAFQETQYF	TGTGCCAGCAGCGGAAGACAGGGGGCATTCCAAGAGACCCAGTACTTC
TRBV5-5	-	-	TRBJ2-2	CASSAQGNTGELFF	TGTGCCAGCAGCGCGCAGGGGAACACCGGGGAGCTGTTTTTT
TRBV6-5	TRBD1	-	TRBJ2-1	CASSYSSTGAYNEQFF	TGTGCCAGCAGTTACTCGAGCACAGGGGCTTACAATGAGCAGTTCTTC
TRBV7-3	-	-	TRBJ2-1	CASSSGLSDPQFF	TGTGCCAGCAGCTCGGGACTTTCTGACCCGCAGTTCTTC
TRBV10-2	-	-	TRBJ2-5	CASSFAGETQYF	TGCGCCAGCAGTTTTGCGGGGGAGACCCAGTACTTC
TRBV10-1	-	-	TRBJ2-3	CASSAGTPGADTQYF	TGCGCCAGCAGCGCCGGGACTCCAGGTGCAGATACGCAGTATTTT
TRBV7-3	TRBD2	-	TRBJ2-1	CASSPRLAGANEQFF	TGTGCCAGCAGCCCGAGACTAGCGGGGGCTAATGAGCAGTTCTTC